The entry below describes one TCR beta chain. Its antigen remains unknown. Donors had nominal health at sampling but likely had unrecorded immune exposures. PCR primers comprised 60 Vbeta and 13 Jbeta primers. Here immunoSEQ multiplex PCR was the method, and the copy in TCRdb shows in-frame clones only, minus some. The sample has approximately 60,000 clones, roughly four fifths seen once; the top ten hold around 4.7%. This sample is part of a study of cytomegalovirus exposure and HLA in healthy donors. Germline CDR1 SGDLS, CDR2 YYNGEE. V was pared by 2 bases and J by 1 base, with 12 bases of the junction left unmatched. The CDR3 spans 18 residues. The study, taken as a whole, reports: In a later analysis, TCR beta V- and J-gene trimming showed a link to a missense DCLRE1C variant. Several V segments, TRBV6-2 and TRBV6-3 among them, could not be told apart and were dropped.

The TCR comes from a young man in good health and CMV-seronegative. This chain connects TRBV9 to TRBJ2-3; 8 nucleotides agree with TRBD2. Sequenced sample: PBMCs. This chain's CDR3 is CASSVGLWAGGGTDTQYF. The DNA of the CDR3 is TGTGCCAGCAGCGTGGGTCTCTGGGCGGGAGGAGGCACAGATACGCAGTATTTT.